This T cell receptor (beta chain) was observed in a study of cytomegalovirus exposure and HLA in healthy donors. Whole-study context: In an earlier analysis, almost 120 million unique TCR beta sequences were found from some 200 million T cells.

This CDR3 has 15 amino acids. Germline-derived CDR1 and CDR2 are SGHNT and YENEEA. The junction had 3 bases not matched to a gene; V was cut back by 4 bases and J by 2 bases. Findings and limits, study-wide: Most TCR sequences were uncommon, yet certain public TCRs appeared in many donors. A prior analysis recorded that most TCR beta V segments were productive about 90% or about 30% of the time. Reportedly, HLA-A and HLA-B alleles of most subjects were accurately predicted from TCR beta.

In regard to this clone: Its antigen is currently unknown.

The PCR made use of 60 Vbeta and 13 Jbeta primers. Generated by immunoSEQ multiplex PCR, the TCRdb table keeps only in-frame clones and is missing some. The table lists under 100,000 clones, about 80% of them singletons. The clonotype originates from a man aged 25-45 years in good health and CMV-seronegative. The gene calls are TRBV11-3 and TRBJ2-1; 9 bases fit TRBD2. Sequenced input: PBMCs. The chain's CDR3 is CASSSIAGAYNEQFF. The CDR3, as DNA: TGTGCCAGCAGCTCTATAGCGGGAGCCTACAATGAGCAGTTCTTC.